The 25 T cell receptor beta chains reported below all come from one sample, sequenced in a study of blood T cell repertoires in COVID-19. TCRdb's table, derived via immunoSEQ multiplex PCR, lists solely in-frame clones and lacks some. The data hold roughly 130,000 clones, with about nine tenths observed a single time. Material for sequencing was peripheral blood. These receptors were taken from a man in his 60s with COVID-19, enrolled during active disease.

The CDR3 protein is CASNGRVGGNEQYF. The CDR3 bases are TGTGCCAGCAATGGAAGGGTAGGGGGCAACGAGCAGTACTTC. The V and J genes are TRBV2 and TRBJ2-7; 7 nucleotides align to TRBD1. The germline gives CDR1 SNHLY, CDR2 FYNNEI. This CDR3 has 14 amino acids. With V trimmed by 7 bases and J by 5 bases, 11 bases remained unmatched.

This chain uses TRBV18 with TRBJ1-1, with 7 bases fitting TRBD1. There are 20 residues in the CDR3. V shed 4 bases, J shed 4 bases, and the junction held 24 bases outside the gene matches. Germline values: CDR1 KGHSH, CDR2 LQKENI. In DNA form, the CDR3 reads TGTGCCAGCTCACTGGCGAGGCCTTACATAGTTACAGGGGCGGTCACTGAAGCTTTCTTT. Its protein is CASSLARPYIVTGAVTEAFF.

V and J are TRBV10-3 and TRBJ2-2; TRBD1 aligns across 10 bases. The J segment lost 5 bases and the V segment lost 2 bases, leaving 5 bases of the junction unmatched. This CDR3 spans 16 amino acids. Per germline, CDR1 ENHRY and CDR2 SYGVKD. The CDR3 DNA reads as TGTGCCATCAGTGAGCCGGGACAGGGGAGAACCGGGGAGCTGTTTTTT. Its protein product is CAISEPGQGRTGELFF.

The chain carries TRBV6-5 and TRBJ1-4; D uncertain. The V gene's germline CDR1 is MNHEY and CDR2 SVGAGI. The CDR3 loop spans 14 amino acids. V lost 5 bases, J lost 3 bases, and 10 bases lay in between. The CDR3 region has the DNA TGTGCCAGCAGTCGGGGAAGCCCTAATGAAAAACTGTTTTTT. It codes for CASSRGSPNEKLFF.

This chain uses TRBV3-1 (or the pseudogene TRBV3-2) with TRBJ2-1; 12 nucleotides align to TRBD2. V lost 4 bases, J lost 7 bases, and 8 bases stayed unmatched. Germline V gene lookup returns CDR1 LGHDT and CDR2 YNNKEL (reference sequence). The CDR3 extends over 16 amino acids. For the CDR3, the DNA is TGTGCCAGCAGCCGGCTCCTAGCGGGAGGGCCTAATGAGCAGTTCTTC. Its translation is CASSRLLAGGPNEQFF.

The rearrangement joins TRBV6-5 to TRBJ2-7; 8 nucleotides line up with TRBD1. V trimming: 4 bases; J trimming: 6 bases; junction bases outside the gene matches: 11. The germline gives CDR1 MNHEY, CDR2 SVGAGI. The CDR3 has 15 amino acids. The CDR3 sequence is CASSLCGRGLCEQYF. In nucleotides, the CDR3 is TGTGCCAGCAGTTTATGCGGCAGGGGGCTATGCGAGCAGTACTTC.

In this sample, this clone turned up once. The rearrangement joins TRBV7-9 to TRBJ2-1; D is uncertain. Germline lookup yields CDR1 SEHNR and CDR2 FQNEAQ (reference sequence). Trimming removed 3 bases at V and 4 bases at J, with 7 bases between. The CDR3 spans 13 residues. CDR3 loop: CASSLAEYNEQFF. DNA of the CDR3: TGTGCCAGCAGCTTGGCCGAATACAATGAGCAGTTCTTC.

The CDR3 DNA is TGTGCCAGCAGTGAAGCGGTAGCGGGAGGGCCTCTTGAGACCCAGTACTTC. Its protein product is CASSEAVAGGPLETQYF. This chain links TRBV2 with TRBJ2-5; 11 bases match TRBD2. Germline CDR1 reads SNHLY; CDR2 reads FYNNEI. The CDR3 runs to 17 residues. Losses at the gene ends were 0 bases for V and 5 bases for J; bases not matched to a gene: 8.

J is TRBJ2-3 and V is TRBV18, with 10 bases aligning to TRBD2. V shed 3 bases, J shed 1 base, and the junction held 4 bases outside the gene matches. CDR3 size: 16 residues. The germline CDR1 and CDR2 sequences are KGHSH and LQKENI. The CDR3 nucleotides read TGTGCCAGCTCACCCGCCGGACTAGCGGGCACAGATACGCAGTATTTT. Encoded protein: CASSPAGLAGTDTQYF.

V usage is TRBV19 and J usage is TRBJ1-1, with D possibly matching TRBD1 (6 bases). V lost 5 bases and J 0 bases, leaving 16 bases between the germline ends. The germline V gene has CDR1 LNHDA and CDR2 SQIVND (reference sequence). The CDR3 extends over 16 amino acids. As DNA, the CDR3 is TGTGCCAGTAGTGGGGGTAGGGGGAGATTGAACACTGAAGCTTTCTTT. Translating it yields CASSGGRGRLNTEAFF.

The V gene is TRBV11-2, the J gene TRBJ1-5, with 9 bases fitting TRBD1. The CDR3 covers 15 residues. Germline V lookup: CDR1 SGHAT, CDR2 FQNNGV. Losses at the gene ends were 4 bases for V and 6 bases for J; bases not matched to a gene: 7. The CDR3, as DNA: TGTGCCAGCAGCTCTAACAGGGGGCGGACTCAGCCCCAGCATTTT. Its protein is CASSSNRGRTQPQHF.

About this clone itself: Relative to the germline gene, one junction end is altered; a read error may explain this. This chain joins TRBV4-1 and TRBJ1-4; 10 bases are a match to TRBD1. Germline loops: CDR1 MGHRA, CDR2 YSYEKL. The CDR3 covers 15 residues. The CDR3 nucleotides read TGCGCCAGCAGTCAAGGACAGGGGGCTAATGAAAAACTGTTTTTT. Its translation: CASSQGQGANEKLFF.

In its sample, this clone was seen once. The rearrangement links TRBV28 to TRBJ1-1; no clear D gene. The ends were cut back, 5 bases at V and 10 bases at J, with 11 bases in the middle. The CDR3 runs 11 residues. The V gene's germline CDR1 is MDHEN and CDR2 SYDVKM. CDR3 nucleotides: TGTGCCAGCAGTCCCCCCGGGGTAGCTTTCTTT. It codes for CASSPPGVAFF.

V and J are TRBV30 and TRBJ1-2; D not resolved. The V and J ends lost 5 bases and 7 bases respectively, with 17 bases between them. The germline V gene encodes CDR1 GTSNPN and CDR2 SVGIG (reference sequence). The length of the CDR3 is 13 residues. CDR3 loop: CAWSQNFWSGYTF. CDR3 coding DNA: TGTGCCTGGTCGCAGAACTTCTGGAGTGGCTACACCTTC.

The CDR3 bases are TGTGCCAGCAGTTTAGGGGACAGGACCTACGAGCAGTACTTC. This encodes CASSLGDRTYEQYF. J is TRBJ2-7 and V is TRBV27; 8 nucleotides line up with TRBD1. The junction had 2 bases not matched to a gene; V was cut back by 2 bases and J by 2 bases. The CDR3 is 14 residues long. Germline-derived CDR1 and CDR2 are MNHEY and SMNVEV (reference sequence).

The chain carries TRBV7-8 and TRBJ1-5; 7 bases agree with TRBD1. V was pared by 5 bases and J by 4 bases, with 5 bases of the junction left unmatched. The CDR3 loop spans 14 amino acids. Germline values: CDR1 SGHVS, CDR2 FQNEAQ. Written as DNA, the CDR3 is TGTGCCAGCAGCCCCGGGACAGCAAATCAGCCCCAGCATTTT. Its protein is CASSPGTANQPQHF.

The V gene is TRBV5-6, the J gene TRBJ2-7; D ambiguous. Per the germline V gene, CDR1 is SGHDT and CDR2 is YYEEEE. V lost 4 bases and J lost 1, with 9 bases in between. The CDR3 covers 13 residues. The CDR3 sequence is CASSVIGSYEQYF. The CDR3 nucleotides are TGTGCCAGCAGCGTGATCGGTTCCTACGAGCAGTACTTC.

The CDR3 is CASSQETSSSYNEQFF. CDR3 coding DNA: TGCGCCAGCAGCCAAGAGACTAGCTCTTCTTACAATGAGCAGTTCTTC. This rearrangement joins TRBV4-3 to TRBJ2-1; TRBD2 aligns across 7 bases. The CDR3 spans 16 residues. Per the germline V gene, CDR1 is LGHNA and CDR2 is YSLEER. After removal of 0 bases from V and 4 bases from J, the junction contained 6 bases not matched to a gene.

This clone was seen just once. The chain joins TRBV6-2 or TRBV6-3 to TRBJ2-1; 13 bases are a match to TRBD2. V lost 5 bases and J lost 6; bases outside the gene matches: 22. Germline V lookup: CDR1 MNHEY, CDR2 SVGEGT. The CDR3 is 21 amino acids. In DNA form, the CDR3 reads TGTGCCAGCAGTCTCCTCCAAACCAGCGGCGGACTAGCGGGGGAGACCAATGAGCAGTTCTTC. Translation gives CASSLLQTSGGLAGETNEQFF.

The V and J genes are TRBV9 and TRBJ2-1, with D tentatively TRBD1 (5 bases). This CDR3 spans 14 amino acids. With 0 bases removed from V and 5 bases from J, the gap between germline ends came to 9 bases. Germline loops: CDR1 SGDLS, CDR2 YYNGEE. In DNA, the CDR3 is TGTGCCAGCAGCGTAGCTTTGGGGCACAATGAGCAGTTCTTC. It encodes CASSVALGHNEQFF.

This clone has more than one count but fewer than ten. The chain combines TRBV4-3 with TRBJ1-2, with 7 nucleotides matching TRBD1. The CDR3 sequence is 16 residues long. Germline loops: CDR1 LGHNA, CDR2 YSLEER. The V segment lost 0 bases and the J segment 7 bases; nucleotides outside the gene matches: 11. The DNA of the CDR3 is TGCGCCAGCAGCCAAGATCGTTGGCAGGGGGATGGTGGCTACACCTTC. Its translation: CASSQDRWQGDGGYTF.

CDR3 in amino acids: CASSMLDNSPLHF. The CDR3 bases are TGTGCCAGTAGTATGCTAGATAATTCACCCCTCCACTTT. V usage is TRBV19 and J usage is TRBJ1-6; D is undetermined. Per the germline V gene, CDR1 is LNHDA and CDR2 is SQIVND (reference sequence). The CDR3 is 13 residues long. The germline V and J ends were trimmed by 3 bases and 5 bases, with 5 bases remaining between them.

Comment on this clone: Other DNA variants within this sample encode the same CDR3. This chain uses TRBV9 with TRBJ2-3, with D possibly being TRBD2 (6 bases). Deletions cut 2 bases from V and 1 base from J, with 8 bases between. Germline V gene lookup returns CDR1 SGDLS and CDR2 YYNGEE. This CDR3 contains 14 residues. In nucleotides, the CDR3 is TGTGCCAGCAGCGTCTTAGCGGGCACAGATACGCAGTATTTT. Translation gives CASSVLAGTDTQYF.

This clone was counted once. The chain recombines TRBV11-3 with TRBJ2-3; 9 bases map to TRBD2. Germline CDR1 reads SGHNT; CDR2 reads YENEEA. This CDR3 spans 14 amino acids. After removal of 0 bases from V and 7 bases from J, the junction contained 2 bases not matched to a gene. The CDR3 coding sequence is TGTGCCAGCAGCTTAGAGCTAGCGGGAAATACGCAGTATTTT. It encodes CASSLELAGNTQYF.

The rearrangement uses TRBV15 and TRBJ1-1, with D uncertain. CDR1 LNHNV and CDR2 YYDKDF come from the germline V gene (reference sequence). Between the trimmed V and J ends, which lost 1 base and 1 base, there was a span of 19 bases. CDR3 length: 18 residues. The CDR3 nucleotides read TGTGCCACCAGCAGAGCGAGAGGCTTCGCGGGAGGGAACACTGAAGCTTTCTTT. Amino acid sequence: CATSRARGFAGGNTEAFF.